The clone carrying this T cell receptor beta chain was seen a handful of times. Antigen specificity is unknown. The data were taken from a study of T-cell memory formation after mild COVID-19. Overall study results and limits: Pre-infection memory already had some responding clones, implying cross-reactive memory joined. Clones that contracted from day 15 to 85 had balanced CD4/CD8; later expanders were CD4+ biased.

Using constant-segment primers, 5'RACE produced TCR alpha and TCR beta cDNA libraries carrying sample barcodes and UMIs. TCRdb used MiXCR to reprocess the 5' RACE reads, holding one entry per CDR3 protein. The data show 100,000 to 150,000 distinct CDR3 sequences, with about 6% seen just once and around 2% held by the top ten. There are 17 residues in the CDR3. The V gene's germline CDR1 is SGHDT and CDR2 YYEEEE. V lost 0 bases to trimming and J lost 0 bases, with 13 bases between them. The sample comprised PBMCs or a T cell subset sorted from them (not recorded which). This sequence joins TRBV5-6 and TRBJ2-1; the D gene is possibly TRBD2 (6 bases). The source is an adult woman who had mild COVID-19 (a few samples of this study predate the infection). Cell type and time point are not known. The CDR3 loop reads CASSLVAGPTSYNEQFF. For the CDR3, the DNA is TGTGCCAGCAGCTTGGTTGCGGGGCCGACCTCCTACAATGAGCAGTTCTTC.